Below, one T cell receptor (beta chain) is given with its context. Antigen: not known. The source of the sample is a study of radiation and T cells in renal cell carcinoma. Trimming took 5 bases from V and 6 from J; bases not matched to a gene: 12. This CDR3 is 15 amino acids long. The germline gives CDR1 SNHLY, CDR2 FYNNEI. Time point of the sample: blood 4 weeks post-SBRT, at nephrectomy. Treatment indicated: 15 Gy SBRT to primary tumor, nephrectomy 4 weeks later. Nephrectomy followed 15 Gy stereotactic body radiation by 4 weeks. Clear cell pathology was present in this patient's renal cell carcinoma. Regarding the study as a whole: In blood, top tumor clones expanded by 2 weeks, shrinking by 4.

Assay: immunoSEQ multiplex PCR; the TCRdb copy retains only in-frame clones and omits some. The sample contains around 29,000 clones, about 85% of which appear only once. Sequencing was performed on blood, taken from a patient whose treatment included radiotherapy and nephrectomy. The receptor was isolated from a man in his fifties or sixties with renal cell carcinoma. The chain combines TRBV2 with TRBJ1-2, with 7 bases that match TRBD1. Here the CDR3 DNA reads TGTGCCAGCAGTTGGGGCCGGCAGGGGGTAAATGGCTACACCTTC. Translation gives CASSWGRQGVNGYTF.